This entry is about one TCR beta chain. After removal of 5 bases from V and 2 bases from J, the junction contained 6 bases not matched to a gene. Germline V lookup: CDR1 SGHAT, CDR2 FQNNGV. The CDR3 sequence is 15 residues long. The data belong to a study of blood T cell repertoires in COVID-19. The overall study: Italy, Spain and the United States were the sources of the convalescent and acute COVID-19 samples. Sources were T cells, B-cell-depleted T cells, or PBMCs; the material itself was cDNA or gDNA.

Original data processing: Reference gene primer amplification in the assay estimated nucleated cell counts. Assay used: immunoSEQ multiplex PCR; TCRdb lists only in-frame clones, some missing. V and J calls and clone size come straight from that table; D and trimming were deduced from the DNA. The sample includes about 210,000 clones, around four fifths of them seen just once. The chain links TRBV11-2 to TRBJ2-5, with 9 bases fitting TRBD2. This clonotype was obtained from a woman in her fifties or sixties with acute or convalescent COVID-19. Sequencing was performed on peripheral blood. CDR3 nucleotide sequence: TGTGCCAGCAGCATACTAACTAGCGGGCAAGAGACCCAGTACTTC. It encodes CASSILTSGQETQYF.